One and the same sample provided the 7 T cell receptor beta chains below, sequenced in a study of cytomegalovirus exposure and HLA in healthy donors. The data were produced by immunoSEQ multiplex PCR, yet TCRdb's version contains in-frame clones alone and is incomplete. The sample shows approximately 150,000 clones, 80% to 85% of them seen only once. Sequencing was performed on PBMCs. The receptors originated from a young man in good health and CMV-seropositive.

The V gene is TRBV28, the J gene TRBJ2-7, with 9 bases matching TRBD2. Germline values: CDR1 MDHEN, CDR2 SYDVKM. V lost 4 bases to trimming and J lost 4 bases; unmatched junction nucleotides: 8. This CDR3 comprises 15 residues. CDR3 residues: CASSSTAGGGYEQYF. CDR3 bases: TGTGCCAGCAGTTCGACGGCGGGAGGGGGGTACGAGCAGTACTTC.

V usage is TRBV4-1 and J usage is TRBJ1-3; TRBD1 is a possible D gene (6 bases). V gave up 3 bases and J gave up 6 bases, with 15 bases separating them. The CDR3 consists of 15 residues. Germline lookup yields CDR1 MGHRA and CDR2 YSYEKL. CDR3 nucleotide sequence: TGCGCCAGCAGCCAGGGGGCAGGGAGACCAAACACCATATATTTT. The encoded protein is CASSQGAGRPNTIYF.

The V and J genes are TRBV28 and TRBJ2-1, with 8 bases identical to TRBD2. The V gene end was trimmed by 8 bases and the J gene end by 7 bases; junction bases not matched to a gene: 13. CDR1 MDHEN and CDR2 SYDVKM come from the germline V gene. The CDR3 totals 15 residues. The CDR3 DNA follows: TGTGCCAGCGGCCTTCAGTTTAGCGGGAAGAATGAGCAGTTCTTC. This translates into CASGLQFSGKNEQFF.

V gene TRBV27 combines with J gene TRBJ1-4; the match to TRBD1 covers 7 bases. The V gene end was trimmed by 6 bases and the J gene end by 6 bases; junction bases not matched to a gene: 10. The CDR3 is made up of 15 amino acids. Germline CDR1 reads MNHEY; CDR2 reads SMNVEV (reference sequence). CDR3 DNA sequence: TGTGCCAGCAGACTGAAAACAGGGGTCTATGAAAAACTGTTTTTT. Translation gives CASRLKTGVYEKLFF.

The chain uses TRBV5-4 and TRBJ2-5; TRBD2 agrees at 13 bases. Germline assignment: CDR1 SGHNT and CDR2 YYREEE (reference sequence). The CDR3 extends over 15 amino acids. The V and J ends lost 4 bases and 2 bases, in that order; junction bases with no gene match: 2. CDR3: CASSKGLAGQETQYF. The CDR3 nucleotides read TGTGCCAGCAGCAAGGGACTAGCGGGGCAAGAGACCCAGTACTTC.

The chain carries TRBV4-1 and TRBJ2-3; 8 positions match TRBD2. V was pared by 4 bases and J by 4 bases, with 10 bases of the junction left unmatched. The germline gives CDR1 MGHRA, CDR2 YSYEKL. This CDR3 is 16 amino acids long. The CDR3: CASSPRSAGVADTQYF. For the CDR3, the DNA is TGCGCCAGCAGCCCACGCTCAGCGGGAGTTGCAGATACGCAGTATTTT.

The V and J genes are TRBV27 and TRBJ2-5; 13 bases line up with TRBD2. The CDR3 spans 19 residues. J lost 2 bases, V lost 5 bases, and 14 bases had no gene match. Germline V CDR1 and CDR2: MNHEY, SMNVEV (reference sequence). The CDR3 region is CASSNTPGLAGLAQETQYF. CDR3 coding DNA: TGTGCCAGCAGTAACACTCCGGGACTAGCGGGACTCGCACAAGAGACCCAGTACTTC.